This T cell receptor beta chain came from a study of metastatic and nonmetastatic thyroid tumors (dated by TCRdb to the early 2020s). Study-wide context: The researchers compared repertoires between peripheral blood samples and tumor or nodule tissue samples from patients with malignant or benign thyroid disease. What the study reported, not specific to this receptor: In both blood and tumor samples, TCR beta diversity was reported to be significantly higher in malignant tumors than in benign nodules.

Comment on this clone: No cognate antigen has been identified for it. A read error may produce the germline difference seen at one junction end. The sample holds other DNA sequences that translate to the same CDR3.

Including the terminal cysteine and phenylalanine, the CDR3 comprises 13 residues. CDR3 DNA is the only sequence kept; it has 39 bases, read in frame from the first base. CDR1 and CDR2 (DFQATT, SNEGSKA) derive from the germline V gene (reference sequence). The method was PCR. Sequenced on an Illumina HiSeq 4000. High-throughput sequencing was used to profile the CDR3 region of the TCR beta-chain in every patient. Under the source paper's analysis protocol: A classifier to discriminate distant-metastatic papillary thyroid cancer patients was built from CDR3 differences across clinicopathological groups. The Shannon index was used to measure repertoire diversity, and the Morisita-Horn index was used to measure how similar tumor and blood repertoires were. TCRdb applied fastp at Q25 and MiXCR to the public reads, then kept only in-frame beta chains. V and J calls and clone size were set by TCRdb, not the authors. Counted in this sample were some 31,000 clones; around 7.4% of them appeared once. 40% to 50% of the sample comes from the top ten.

Before undergoing thyroid surgery, none of the patients had been given any kind of treatment. Patient clinical samples collected from 2012 to 2018 were retrospectively analysed using T-cell receptor beta sequencing. The source of this sequence is a female donor with papillary thyroid cancer or a benign thyroid nodule (not recorded which). Some clones in this sample may be carry-over from other donors' samples. The chain is assembled from TRBV20-1 and TRBJ2-2; the best D guess is TRBD1, with 5 bases matching. The sample consisted of blood. The DNA sequence is as follows: TGCAGTGCTGAACAGGCGAACACCGGTGAGCTTTTTTTT. This sequence encodes CSAEQANTGELFF.